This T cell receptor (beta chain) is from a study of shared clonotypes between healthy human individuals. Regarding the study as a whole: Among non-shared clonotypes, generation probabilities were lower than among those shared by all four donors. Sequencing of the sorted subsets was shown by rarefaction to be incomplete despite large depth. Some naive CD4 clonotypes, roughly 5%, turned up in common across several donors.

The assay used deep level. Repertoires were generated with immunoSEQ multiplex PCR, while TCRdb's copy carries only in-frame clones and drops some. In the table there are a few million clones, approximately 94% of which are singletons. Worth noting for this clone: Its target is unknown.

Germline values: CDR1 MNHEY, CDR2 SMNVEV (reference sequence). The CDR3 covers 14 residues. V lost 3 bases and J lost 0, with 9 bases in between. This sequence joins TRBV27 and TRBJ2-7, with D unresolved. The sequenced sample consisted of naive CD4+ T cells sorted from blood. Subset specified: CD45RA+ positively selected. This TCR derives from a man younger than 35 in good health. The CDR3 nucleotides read TGTGCCAGCAGTTTGGGCGGACGCTCCTACGAGCAGTACTTC. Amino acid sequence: CASSLGGRSYEQYF.